The following is a T cell receptor beta chain sequence with its context. These data originate in a study of circulating and synovial CD4+ cells in juvenile arthritis. The CDR3 length is 14 residues. V shed 7 bases and J 7 bases; nucleotides not matched to a gene: 7. Germline V lookup: CDR1 SGHKS, CDR2 YYEKEE (reference sequence). TCRdb's copy holds only in-frame clones and misses some; the assay was immunoSEQ multiplex PCR. The sample holds roughly 14,000 clones, approximately 88% seen once. Input material: CD4+ T cells from synovial fluid. This sequence joins TRBV5-5 and TRBJ2-1, with 11 bases lining up with TRBD2. This TCR came from a human patient with juvenile idiopathic arthritis. Some clones in this sample may be carry-over from other donors' samples. In DNA, the CDR3 is TGTGCCAGCGACCGACTAGCGGGAATGAATGAGCAGTTCTTC. Protein product: CASDRLAGMNEQFF.